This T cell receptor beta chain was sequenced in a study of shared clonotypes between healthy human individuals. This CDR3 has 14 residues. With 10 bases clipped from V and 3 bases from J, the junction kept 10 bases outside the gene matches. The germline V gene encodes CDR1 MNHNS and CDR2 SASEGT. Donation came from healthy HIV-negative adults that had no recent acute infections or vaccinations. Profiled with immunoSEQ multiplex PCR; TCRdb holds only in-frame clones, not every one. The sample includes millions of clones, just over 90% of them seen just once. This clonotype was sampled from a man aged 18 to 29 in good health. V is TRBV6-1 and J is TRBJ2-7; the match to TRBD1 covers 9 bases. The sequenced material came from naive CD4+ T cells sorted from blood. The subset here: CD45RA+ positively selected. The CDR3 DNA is TGTGCCATCCAACGGACAGGGGTCGTCTACGAGCAGTACTTC. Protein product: CAIQRTGVVYEQYF.